The rows below give T cell receptor beta chains drawn from one sample of a study of cytomegalovirus exposure and HLA in healthy donors. The repertoire was sequenced with immunoSEQ multiplex PCR; TCRdb's copy has only in-frame clones and lacks some. The sample contains about 170,000 clones, approximately 81% of which appear only once. The sequencing input was PBMCs. All receptors derive from a man younger than 35 in good health and CMV-seropositive. CDR3s include the opening cysteine and the closing phenylalanine or tryptophan. Each record gives: D gene, V gene, J gene, clone size, CDR3 protein, CDR3 DNA. A D gene is named only where the DNA matches it firmly. A row's size may be missing; if present it is once, few, many or a size class.

D gene: .; V gene: TRBV6-1; J gene: TRBJ1-1; clone size: .; CDR3 protein: CASSRSQLEAFF; CDR3 DNA: TGTGCCAGCAGCAGGTCACAGCTTGAAGCTTTCTTT
D gene: .; V gene: TRBV5-6; J gene: TRBJ1-5; clone size: once; CDR3 protein: CASSLWALGNPPQHF; CDR3 DNA: TGTGCCAGCAGCTTGTGGGCTTTAGGAAATCCGCCCCAGCATTTT
D gene: TRBD2; V gene: TRBV5-1; J gene: TRBJ2-1; clone size: .; CDR3 protein: CASSLGLAEYNEQFF; CDR3 DNA: TGCGCCAGCAGCTTGGGACTAGCGGAGTACAATGAGCAGTTCTTC
D gene: TRBD2; V gene: TRBV7-3; J gene: TRBJ2-1; clone size: .; CDR3 protein: CASSPFGGNYNEQFF; CDR3 DNA: TGTGCCAGCAGCCCGTTCGGGGGGAACTACAATGAGCAGTTCTTC
D gene: .; V gene: TRBV6-5; J gene: TRBJ1-1; clone size: once; CDR3 protein: CASSLSGPNTEAFF; CDR3 DNA: TGTGCCAGCAGCCTCAGCGGACCGAACACTGAAGCTTTCTTT
D gene: .; V gene: TRBV30; J gene: TRBJ1-6; clone size: .; CDR3 protein: CAWSDSRYNSPLHF; CDR3 DNA: TGTGCCTGGAGTGACAGCAGGTATAATTCACCCCTCCACTTT
D gene: .; V gene: TRBV7-8; J gene: TRBJ1-1; clone size: .; CDR3 protein: CASSLVLGAEAFF; CDR3 DNA: TGTGCCAGCAGCCTCGTTTTGGGCGCTGAAGCTTTCTTT
D gene: .; V gene: TRBV7-9; J gene: TRBJ2-5; clone size: .; CDR3 protein: CASSFGVAEETQYF; CDR3 DNA: TGTGCCAGCAGCTTCGGGGTGGCGGAGGAGACCCAGTACTTC
D gene: .; V gene: TRBV4-1; J gene: TRBJ1-2; clone size: .; CDR3 protein: CASSQEPPSGTNGYGYTF; CDR3 DNA: TGCGCCAGCAGCCAAGAGCCACCCTCCGGGACAAACGGCTATGGCTACACCTTC
D gene: .; V gene: TRBV5-1; J gene: TRBJ2-2; clone size: .; CDR3 protein: CASSLVSGSTGELFF; CDR3 DNA: TGCGCCAGCAGCTTGGTCTCGGGGTCGACCGGGGAGCTGTTTTTT
D gene: .; V gene: TRBV5-4; J gene: TRBJ1-3; clone size: once; CDR3 protein: CASRTDNRSGNTIYF; CDR3 DNA: TGTGCCAGCAGGACGGACAACCGCTCTGGAAACACCATATATTTT
D gene: TRBD1; V gene: TRBV2; J gene: TRBJ1-5; clone size: .; CDR3 protein: CASRRPGQGGQPQHF; CDR3 DNA: TGTGCCAGCAGGCGCCCGGGACAGGGTGGTCAGCCCCAGCATTTT
D gene: .; V gene: TRBV10-2; J gene: TRBJ1-6; clone size: .; CDR3 protein: CASMFEGKSGRASYNSPLHF; CDR3 DNA: TGCGCCAGCATGTTTGAAGGGAAAAGCGGTAGAGCCTCCTATAATTCACCCCTCCACTTT
D gene: TRBD2; V gene: TRBV4-3; J gene: TRBJ2-5; clone size: .; CDR3 protein: CASSQAPLAGGQETQYF; CDR3 DNA: TGCGCCAGCAGCCAGGCCCCACTAGCGGGGGGCCAAGAGACCCAGTACTTC
D gene: TRBD2; V gene: TRBV4-3; J gene: TRBJ2-3; clone size: .; CDR3 protein: CASSQSGTSGGAGTDTQYF; CDR3 DNA: TGCGCCAGCAGCCAGTCCGGGACTAGCGGGGGGGCGGGAACAGATACGCAGTATTTT
D gene: TRBD1; V gene: TRBV19; J gene: TRBJ2-6; clone size: .; CDR3 protein: CASSKATGAGANVLTF; CDR3 DNA: TGTGCCAGTAGTAAGGCCACAGGGGCTGGGGCCAACGTCCTGACTTTC
D gene: .; V gene: TRBV30; J gene: TRBJ2-7; clone size: .; CDR3 protein: CAWSGTTTYEQYF; CDR3 DNA: TGTGCCTGGTCCGGGACAACCACCTACGAGCAGTACTTC
D gene: TRBD1; V gene: TRBV27; J gene: TRBJ2-7; clone size: .; CDR3 protein: CASSATGDEQYF; CDR3 DNA: TGTGCCAGCAGCGCTACAGGGGACGAGCAGTACTTC
D gene: TRBD2; V gene: TRBV9; J gene: TRBJ2-1; clone size: .; CDR3 protein: CASSLGSGAYNEQFF; CDR3 DNA: TGTGCCAGCAGCCTTGGTAGCGGGGCCTACAATGAGCAGTTCTTC
D gene: TRBD1; V gene: TRBV10-3; J gene: TRBJ1-6; clone size: once; CDR3 protein: CAISTGAYNSPLHF; CDR3 DNA: TGTGCCATCAGTACAGGGGCCTATAATTCACCCCTCCACTTT
D gene: TRBD1; V gene: TRBV30; J gene: TRBJ1-5; clone size: .; CDR3 protein: CAWSEGTGRNQPQHF; CDR3 DNA: TGTGCCTGGAGTGAGGGGACAGGTCGCAATCAGCCCCAGCATTTT
D gene: .; V gene: TRBV6-5; J gene: TRBJ2-4; clone size: .; CDR3 protein: CASSLLGSSKNSQYF; CDR3 DNA: TGTGCCAGCAGTCTACTAGGGTCTTCCAAAAACAGTCAGTACTTC